Below, 16 T cell receptor beta chains from the same sample are listed, as sequenced in a study of blood T cell repertoires in COVID-19. Only in-frame clones appear in the TCRdb table, and some are missing; sequencing was by immunoSEQ multiplex PCR. The table lists 250,000 or so clones, around 89% of them singletons, with approximately 2.4% in the top ten. Sequencing input: peripheral blood. These receptor sequences come from a man aged 25 to 40 with COVID-19, enrolled during active disease.

The gene calls are TRBV18 and TRBJ1-2, with 10 bases aligning to TRBD1. The length of the CDR3 is 17 residues. The junction had 11 bases not matched to a gene; V was cut back by 3 bases and J by 4 bases. The germline V gene has CDR1 KGHSH and CDR2 LQKENI. The CDR3 sequence is CASSPLQGQGHVYGYTF. Here the CDR3 DNA reads TGTGCCAGCTCACCTTTGCAGGGACAGGGGCACGTCTATGGCTACACCTTC.

The chain combines TRBV3-1 (or the pseudogene TRBV3-2) with TRBJ2-1, with 9 nucleotides matching TRBD2. V was clipped by 0 bases and J by 5 bases; unmatched bases: 5. Germline V lookup: CDR1 LGHDT, CDR2 YNNKEL (reference sequence). This CDR3 has 16 residues. CDR3 in DNA: TGTGCCAGCAGCCAAGATCAGCGGGGGGAAAACAATGAGCAGTTCTTC. It translates to CASSQDQRGENNEQFF.

The genes are TRBV5-1 and TRBJ1-1; D is undetermined. V lost 6 bases and J 0 bases, leaving 9 bases between the germline ends. Germline CDR1 is SGHRS and CDR2 is YFSETQ. This CDR3 has 13 residues. The CDR3 bases are TGCGCCAGCAAGCCAGGCATGAACACTGAAGCTTTCTTT. It is translated as CASKPGMNTEAFF.

This chain joins TRBV24-1 and TRBJ2-2, with 12 bases fitting TRBD2. Germline V gene sequence: CDR1 KGHDR, CDR2 SFDVKD. CDR3 size: 16 residues. Trimming cost V 3 bases and J 6 bases; bases outside gene matches: 4. DNA of the CDR3: TGTGCCACCAGTGATCCGACTAGCGGGAGCCCCGGGGAGCTGTTTTTT. This sequence encodes CATSDPTSGSPGELFF.

The chain employs TRBV12-5 and TRBJ1-2; 8 bases line up with TRBD1. The CDR3 has 13 amino acids. The germline gives CDR1 LGHNT, CDR2 FRNRAP. J lost 2 bases, V lost 7 bases, and 3 bases had no gene match. The DNA of the CDR3 is TGTGCTAGTGACAGACAGGGGAACTATGGCTACACCTTC. The encoded protein is CASDRQGNYGYTF.

This clone was counted only a few times. V usage is TRBV7-3 and J usage is TRBJ1-5, with 11 bases matching TRBD1. V shed 5 bases, J shed 6 bases, and the junction held 6 bases outside the gene matches. Germline V gene lookup returns CDR1 SGHTA and CDR2 FQGTGA. The CDR3 spans 15 residues. CDR3 nucleotide sequence: TGTGCCAGCAGCCTGACGGGACAGGGGGGTCAGCCCCAGCATTTT. As protein: CASSLTGQGGQPQHF.

The chain employs TRBV5-6 and TRBJ2-1; 7 bases align to TRBD1. V lost 4 bases and J lost 0; bases outside the gene matches: 7. There are 16 residues in the CDR3. Germline V lookup: CDR1 SGHDT, CDR2 YYEEEE. CDR3 residues: CASSPNRGRSYNEQFF. DNA for the CDR3: TGTGCCAGCAGCCCGAACAGGGGCCGCTCCTACAATGAGCAGTTCTTC.

The chain is built from TRBV19 and TRBJ1-5; weak D call: TRBD1 (6 bases). The V and J ends lost 3 bases and 1 base respectively, with 16 bases between them. The CDR3 has 17 residues. From germline, CDR1 is LNHDA and CDR2 SQIVND (reference sequence). This CDR3 is CASSIFTGTRSNQPQHF. DNA for the CDR3: TGTGCCAGTAGTATCTTTACCGGGACACGAAGCAATCAGCCCCAGCATTTT.

This chain connects TRBV6-6 to TRBJ1-1; 8 bases agree with TRBD1. Germline values: CDR1 MNHNY, CDR2 SVGAGI (reference sequence). After removal of 5 bases from V and 5 bases from J, the junction contained 10 bases not matched to a gene. The CDR3 is 15 residues long. The DNA of the CDR3 is TGTGCCAGCAGTAAATCGACAGGGGTGACGACTGAAGCTTTCTTT. Translated: CASSKSTGVTTEAFF.

The chain recombines TRBV28 with TRBJ2-1; 11 bases are a match to TRBD2. The J segment lost 8 bases and the V segment lost 10 bases, leaving 16 bases of the junction unmatched. The CDR3 has 16 amino acids. CDR1 is MDHEN and CDR2 is SYDVKM in the germline V gene. Here the CDR3 reads CAIRETLAGELDEQFF. CDR3 in DNA: TGTGCCATCAGGGAGACACTAGCGGGAGAACTTGATGAGCAGTTCTTC.

This chain links TRBV20-1 with TRBJ2-1; D call uncertain. With 5 bases removed from V and 6 bases from J, the gap between germline ends came to 8 bases. The CDR3 totals 11 residues. Germline lookup yields CDR1 DFQATT and CDR2 SNEGSKA (reference sequence). The CDR3 DNA is TGCAGTGCTCCAGATGCCAATGAGCAGTTCTTC. This gives the protein CSAPDANEQFF.

CDR3 sequence reads: CASSLAGTSGNYEQYF. CDR3 DNA sequence: TGCGCCAGCAGCTTGGCAGGGACTAGCGGGAACTACGAGCAGTACTTC. The J gene is TRBJ2-7, the V gene TRBV5-1; 13 bases are shared with TRBD2. This CDR3 contains 16 residues. J lost 3 bases, V lost 0 bases, and 3 bases had no gene match. Per germline, CDR1 SGHRS and CDR2 YFSETQ.

The V and J genes are TRBV18 and TRBJ1-2, with 9 bases identical to TRBD1. This CDR3 region has 12 residues. Germline CDR1 reads KGHSH; CDR2 reads LQKENI. The junction had 6 bases not matched to a gene; V was cut back by 8 bases and J by 8 bases. The CDR3 nucleotides read TGTGCCAGCACCACAGGGGGCGAGGGCTACACCTTC. It specifies CASTTGGEGYTF.

The V gene is TRBV24-1, the J gene TRBJ1-5; D is unresolved. The germline CDR1 and CDR2 sequences are KGHDR and SFDVKD. The CDR3 consists of 14 residues. Trimming took off 6 bases at V and 2 bases at J, with 10 bases between the two ends. The CDR3 DNA reads TGTGCCACCAGTCGAGGGCAGGGCAATCAGCCCCAGCATTTT. It is translated as CATSRGQGNQPQHF.

The V call is TRBV5-4, the J call TRBJ2-3; D gene ambiguous. This CDR3 is built from 17 residues. CDR1 is SGHNT and CDR2 is YYREEE in the germline V gene (reference sequence). V dropped 0 bases and J dropped 0 bases, with 14 bases sitting between them. CDR3 residues: CASSLVGLAVSTDTQYF. CDR3 nucleotide sequence: TGTGCCAGCAGCTTGGTAGGTTTGGCGGTTAGCACAGATACGCAGTATTTT.

This chain uses TRBV10-3 with TRBJ1-2, with 7 bases lining up with TRBD1. V was pared by 4 bases and J by 8 bases, with 4 bases of the junction left unmatched. From germline, CDR1 is ENHRY and CDR2 SYGVKD. The CDR3 sequence is 12 residues long. CDR3 in amino acids: CAISGDSGGYTF. The CDR3 bases are TGTGCCATCAGTGGGGACAGTGGAGGCTACACCTTC.